What follows describes a single T cell receptor (beta chain). Its specificity is unknown. This entry is derived from a study of CXCR3-negative and CXCR3-positive naive CD8 T cells. UMI-labeled 5' RACE yielded the TRB cDNA libraries. TCRdb reprocessed the 5' RACE reads; each CDR3 protein has one entry and no DNA is given. The sample includes about 50,000 distinct CDR3 sequences. The CDR3 sequence is 14 residues long. The germline V gene encodes CDR1 DFQATT and CDR2 SNEGSKA (reference sequence). The study's findings and limits: CXCR3-positive naive cells had more hydrophobic TRB CDR3s than CXCR3-negative naive cells. Naive CXCR3-positive and CXCR3-negative cells shared TRBV-TRBJ usage; memory cells diverged. Cryopreserved cells partially lost CXCR3 expression, and fresh PBMCs were used in most assays. Both naive subsets showed comparably high diversity, and memory CD8+ cells showed much lower diversity.

Each CD8+ T cell subset was sorted in triplicate, 300,000 cells each. The TCR comes from a human donor in good health. Some clones in this sample may be carry-over from other donors' samples. Sequences were obtained from naive CXCR3+ CD8+ T cells from blood. Indicated subset: CD45RO-CCR7+CD27+CD95- naive CD8+ T cells expressing CXCR3 (TNR3+). This chain uses TRBV20-1 with TRBJ2-1; the TCRdb D gene call, TRBD1, has no DNA to confirm it. The CDR3 reads CSARRVQGPNEQFF.